The 10 T cell receptor beta chains given below trace back to one sample, sequenced in a study of CD8+ T cells in alopecia areata (dated by TCRdb to 2016 to 2019). Library prep was done by the immunoSEQ multiplex PCR assay. For TCR sequencing, RNA was extracted from every sample and reverse transcribed into cDNA to serve as template. TCRdb limited this immuneACCESS table to in-frame rearrangements with V and J called. A share of clones is missing; checked studies link under half to unresolved V genes, and the rest is unexplained. Present in this sample are over 150,000 clones, 53% of which were seen just once. The top ten constitute 10% to 11% of the sample. This specimen's time point label, interpreted: 24 weeks on oral tofacitinib. What the treatment or condition label conveys for this sample: oral pan-JAK inhibitor, 5-10 mg twice daily. The specimen comprised CD8+ T cells sorted from blood, sampled at week 24, from a patient treated with tofacitinib. The receptor source for this set is a human donor with alopecia areata.

This clone was counted a few times. The V and J genes are TRBV30 and TRBJ1-1; TRBD1 agrees at 11 bases. The CDR3 sequence is 16 residues long. CDR1 is GTSNPN, CDR2 SVGIG, per germline (reference sequence). V shed 5 bases and J 0 bases; nucleotides not matched to a gene: 8. The CDR3 DNA reads as TGTGCCTGGGGGACAGGGGGAAACGTTTTGAACACTGAAGCTTTCTTT. Amino acid sequence: CAWGTGGNVLNTEAFF.

The CDR3 reads CASSQVNIFSGANVLTF. CDR3 nucleotides: TGCGCCAGCAGCCAAGTCAACATCTTCTCTGGGGCCAACGTCCTGACTTTC. This sequence joins TRBV4-1 and TRBJ2-6; no clear D gene. Germline CDR1 is MGHRA and CDR2 is YSYEKL. Trimming shortened V by 1 base and J by 0 bases, and 10 bases separated the two germline ends. There are 17 residues in the CDR3.

This clone appeared a few times. The genes are TRBV5-6 and TRBJ2-3; 9 bases map to TRBD2. This CDR3 region has 17 residues. J gave up 4 bases and V 0 bases, and 9 bases lay outside the gene matches. The germline V gene encodes CDR1 SGHDT and CDR2 YYEEEE. CDR3 region: CASSLGGGAPLPDTQYF. As DNA, the CDR3 is TGTGCCAGCAGCTTGGGCGGGGGGGCCCCTCTTCCAGATACGCAGTATTTT.

This chain joins TRBV5-4 and TRBJ1-1, with D unresolved. V lost 0 bases and J 1 base, leaving 7 bases between the germline ends. This CDR3 is built from 14 residues. From germline, CDR1 is SGHNT and CDR2 YYREEE (reference sequence). CDR3 loop: CASSLDRKNTEAFF. In nucleotides, the CDR3 is TGTGCCAGCAGCTTGGATCGTAAGAACACTGAAGCTTTCTTT.

CDR3 region: CASSPKDTDTQYF. The DNA of the CDR3 is TGTGCCAGCAGCCCCAAGGATACAGATACGCAGTATTTT. The chain joins TRBV7-9 to TRBJ2-3; D is undetermined. With 5 bases removed from V and 3 bases from J, the gap between germline ends came to 9 bases. The CDR3 covers 13 residues. The germline V gene encodes CDR1 SEHNR and CDR2 FQNEAQ (reference sequence).

V usage is TRBV15 and J usage is TRBJ1-2; weak D call: TRBD1 (5 bases). Trimming took 5 bases from V and 8 from J, leaving 18 bases between them. Looked up from germline, CDR1 is LNHNV and CDR2 is YYDKDF (reference sequence). The CDR3 is made up of 14 amino acids. CDR3 protein: CATSPLPSGTGYTF. CDR3 in DNA: TGTGCCACCAGCCCCTTACCATCCGGGACGGGCTACACCTTC. The whole variable domain, filled in from reference TRBV15 and TRBJ1-2, reads DAMVIQNPRYQVTQFGKPVTLSCSQTLNHNVMYWYQQKSSQAPKLLFHYYDKDFNNEADTPDNFQSRRPNTSFCFLDIRSPGLGDTAMYLCATSPLPSGTGYTFGSGTRLTVV.

V and J are TRBV7-8 and TRBJ2-7; TRBD2 agrees at 10 bases. Germline trimming cut 4 bases from V and 0 bases from J; bases unmatched to any gene: 6. The germline V gene encodes CDR1 SGHVS and CDR2 FQNEAQ. This CDR3 is built from 16 residues. The CDR3 coding sequence is TGTGCCAGCAGCTCGACCGGACTAGCGGCCTCCTACGAGCAGTACTTC. This codes for CASSSTGLAASYEQYF.

This chain links TRBV30 with TRBJ1-1, with 12 bases identical to TRBD1. This CDR3 has 17 residues. The germline V gene encodes CDR1 GTSNPN and CDR2 SVGIG (reference sequence). J lost 0 bases, V lost 4 bases, and 9 bases had no gene match. CDR3 sequence (DNA): TGTGCCTGGAACACCCGGGACAGGGGGCAGATGAACACTGAAGCTTTCTTT. It encodes CAWNTRDRGQMNTEAFF.

The chain combines TRBV27 with TRBJ2-5, with unresolved D. The CDR3 extends over 10 amino acids. The ends were cut back, 6 bases at V and 5 bases at J, with 4 bases in the middle. From germline, CDR1 is MNHEY and CDR2 SMNVEV (reference sequence). DNA of the CDR3: TGTGCCAGCAGGGGGGAGACCCAGTACTTC. Amino acid sequence: CASRGETQYF.

This clone was seen more than once but under ten times. One junction end does not reproduce the germline sequence, and a read error may be involved. The chain carries TRBV7-2 and TRBJ2-2; D uncertain. The CDR3 runs 15 residues. In germline, CDR1 is SGHTA, CDR2 FQGNSA. The chain's CDR3 is CASSQDRQNTGELFF. The CDR3 DNA follows: TGCGCCAGCAGCCAAGATCGGCAAAACACCGGGGAGCTGTTTTTT.